A selection of T cell receptor beta chains follows, all from one sample in a study of blood T cell repertoires in COVID-19. TCRdb's table, derived via immunoSEQ multiplex PCR, lists solely in-frame clones and lacks some. Of about 140,000 clones detected, under 80% appear once; the ten largest clones hold roughly 4.2%. The sequencing input was peripheral blood. Receptors originate from a man aged 60-69 years with acute or convalescent COVID-19. CDR3s include the opening cysteine and the closing phenylalanine or tryptophan. The D gene is left open where the match is weak. The size field is filled for only some rows; it gives once, few, many or a size class.

D,size,V,J,CDR3,DNA
TRBD1,few,TRBV6-5,TRBJ1-1,CASRDGTGGEAFF,TGTGCCAGCAGGGATGGGACAGGGGGAGAAGCTTTCTTT
TRBD2,.,TRBV2,TRBJ2-1,CATLGLAGGGEQFF,TGTGCCACCCTGGGACTAGCGGGAGGCGGTGAGCAGTTCTTC
TRBD1,.,TRBV7-7,TRBJ2-1,CASSPGTGLYNEQFF,TGTGCCAGCAGCCCTGGGACAGGACTGTACAATGAGCAGTTCTTC
TRBD1,.,TRBV12-5,TRBJ1-1,CASGSGQPNTEAFF,TGTGCTAGTGGCTCGGGACAGCCGAACACTGAAGCTTTCTTT
TRBD2,few,TRBV30,TRBJ2-7,CAWSLAGGLEEQYF,TGTGCCTGGAGCCTAGCGGGAGGCCTGGAGGAGCAGTACTTC
TRBD2,.,TRBV29-1,TRBJ2-6,CSVLQLAGAPGANVLTF,TGCAGCGTCCTACAGTTAGCGGGAGCCCCCGGGGCCAACGTCCTGACTTTC
TRBD1,few,TRBV11-1,TRBJ2-7,CASSSRPGQTREQYF,TGTGCCAGCAGCTCCAGACCGGGACAGACGCGGGAGCAGTACTTC
TRBD2,.,TRBV5-1,TRBJ2-3,CASSLSSGEDTQYF,TGCGCCAGCAGCTTGTCTAGCGGGGAAGATACGCAGTATTTT
TRBD2,many,TRBV13,TRBJ2-1,CASSALAGGPSNEQFF,TGTGCCAGCAGCGCCCTAGCGGGAGGGCCCTCCAATGAGCAGTTCTTC
TRBD1,.,TRBV12-3/TRBV12-4,TRBJ2-7,CASRDDRGEQYF,TGTGCCAGCAGGGACGACAGGGGCGAGCAGTACTTC
TRBD2,.,TRBV2,TRBJ2-1,CASSDDPSGKAEQFF,TGTGCCAGCAGTGATGACCCTAGCGGGAAGGCTGAGCAGTTCTTC
TRBD2,.,TRBV2,TRBJ2-1,CASSSLAGATHEQFF,TGTGCCAGCAGCTCACTAGCGGGAGCAACCCATGAGCAGTTCTTC
.,.,TRBV6-6,TRBJ1-4,CASTLQGSNEKLFF,TGTGCCAGCACCTTACAGGGCTCTAATGAAAAACTGTTTTTT
.,.,TRBV19,TRBJ1-3,CASTDRGTGNTIYF,TGTGCCAGTACCGACCGGGGAACTGGAAACACCATATATTTT
.,.,TRBV5-6,TRBJ2-5,CASSPGISETQYF,TGTGCCAGCAGCCCGGGGATCTCGGAGACCCAGTACTTC
TRBD2,.,TRBV3-1/TRBV3-2,TRBJ2-3,CASSQGARAGTDTQYF,TGTGCCAGCAGCCAAGGGGCGAGAGCGGGGACAGATACGCAGTATTTT
TRBD1,.,TRBV30,TRBJ2-3,CAWSVSDRVTDTQYF,TGTGCCTGGAGTGTATCGGACAGGGTAACAGATACGCAGTATTTT
TRBD1,.,TRBV4-1,TRBJ1-2,CASSRGQGSTYGYTF,TGCGCCAGCAGCCGAGGACAGGGTTCGACCTATGGCTACACCTTC
TRBD2,.,TRBV4-1,TRBJ2-2,CASSLRTSEPSEELFF,TGCGCCAGCAGCCTTCGGACTAGCGAGCCGAGTGAGGAGCTGTTTTTT
.,.,TRBV27,TRBJ2-1,CASSPRGADANEQFF,TGTGCCAGCAGTCCCCGAGGAGCGGACGCCAATGAGCAGTTCTTC
TRBD2,.,TRBV24-1,TRBJ2-3,CATSDPVGGDTQYF,TGTGCCACCAGTGACCCGGTCGGGGGGGATACGCAGTATTTT
.,.,TRBV30,TRBJ1-1,CAWTQGVTEAFF,TGTGCCTGGACTCAGGGCGTCACTGAAGCTTTCTTT
TRBD1,.,TRBV6-5,TRBJ2-7,CASIPWTGSYEQYF,TGTGCCAGCATCCCATGGACAGGCTCCTACGAGCAGTACTTC
.,.,TRBV4-2,TRBJ1-2,CASSTRDSPYGYTF,TGTGCCAGCAGCACCCGTGACAGCCCCTATGGCTACACCTTC
TRBD1,few,TRBV6-5,TRBJ1-6,CASSYEGTGARTLHF,TGTGCCAGCAGTTACGAGGGGACAGGGGCTCGGACCCTCCACTTT
TRBD1,.,TRBV5-1,TRBJ2-3,CATRRQGGSTDTQYF,TGCGCCACCCGACGACAGGGTGGGAGCACAGATACGCAGTATTTT
TRBD2,.,TRBV4-2,TRBJ2-5,CASSQEGTSGGGGETQYF,TGTGCCAGCAGCCAAGAAGGGACTAGCGGAGGAGGTGGAGAGACCCAGTACTTC
TRBD2,.,TRBV7-6,TRBJ2-1,CASSTGTSGYNEQFF,TGTGCCAGCAGCACCGGGACTAGCGGTTACAATGAGCAGTTCTTC
.,.,TRBV27,TRBJ2-2,CASSLGARMNTGELFF,TGTGCCAGCAGTTTAGGGGCCCGGATGAACACCGGGGAGCTGTTTTTT
.,.,TRBV5-1,TRBJ2-1,CASSWPKNTYNEQFF,TGCGCCAGCAGCTGGCCCAAAAACACCTACAATGAGCAGTTCTTC
.,.,TRBV30,TRBJ1-6,CAWNAGDNSPLHF,TGTGCCTGGAACGCGGGGGATAATTCACCCCTCCACTTT
TRBD1,.,TRBV5-1,TRBJ1-3,CASSQGDRVIGNTIYF,TGCGCCAGCAGTCAGGGGGACAGGGTAATAGGAAACACCATATATTTT
TRBD2,few,TRBV27,TRBJ2-1,CASSFTTSGRFRNEQFF,TGTGCCAGCAGTTTTACGACTAGCGGGAGGTTTCGTAATGAGCAGTTCTTC
TRBD2,few,TRBV7-9,TRBJ2-1,CASSPLGASGDNEQFF,TGTGCCAGCAGTCCCCTCGGGGCTAGCGGGGACAATGAGCAGTTCTTC
TRBD1,.,TRBV12-3/TRBV12-4,TRBJ1-2,CASGLGGHYGYTF,TGTGCCAGCGGCTTAGGGGGCCACTATGGCTACACCTTC
TRBD1,few,TRBV30,TRBJ1-1,CAWSVQGRTEAFF,TGTGCCTGGAGTGTACAGGGGCGGACTGAAGCTTTCTTT
.,.,TRBV18,TRBJ1-5,CASSPLGQGDQPQHF,TGTGCCAGCTCACCATTGGGGCAGGGCGATCAGCCCCAGCATTTT
.,.,TRBV6-5,TRBJ1-6,CASVDSSYNSPLHF,TGTGCCAGTGTCGACAGCTCCTATAATTCACCCCTCCACTTT
TRBD1,few,TRBV4-1,TRBJ1-3,CASSQVQGNAGNTIYF,TGCGCCAGCAGCCAAGTACAGGGGAACGCTGGAAACACCATATATTTT
TRBD1,once,TRBV5-1,TRBJ2-5,CASSLQAGGRETQYF,TGCGCCAGCAGCTTGCAGGCAGGGGGCAGGGAGACCCAGTACTTC
.,.,TRBV5-1,TRBJ2-2,CASSLAARGAGELFF,TGCGCCAGCAGCTTGGCGGCTCGCGGGGCCGGGGAGCTGTTTTTT
.,.,TRBV19,TRBJ2-3,CASSIRRPTDTQYF,TGTGCCAGTAGTATTCGGAGACCCACAGATACGCAGTATTTT
.,.,TRBV6-1,TRBJ1-2,CASSDRGAPYGYTF,TGTGCCAGCAGTGACAGGGGCGCTCCTTATGGCTACACCTTC
TRBD2,.,TRBV10-1,TRBJ2-7,CASSSDRLAREQYF,TGCGCCAGCAGTTCCGATCGACTAGCTAGGGAGCAGTACTTC
TRBD1,.,TRBV19,TRBJ2-4,CASSIKGTDLAKNIQYF,TGTGCCAGTAGTATAAAGGGGACAGATCTAGCCAAAAACATTCAGTACTTC
.,.,TRBV21-1,TRBJ2-7,CASSTPSVSEQYF,TGTGCCAGCAGCACCCCGTCGGTATCCGAGCAGTACTTC
TRBD1,.,TRBV10-3,TRBJ2-6,CAISEDRGKSSGANVLTF,TGTGCCATCAGTGAAGACAGGGGGAAGAGCTCTGGGGCCAACGTCCTGACTTTC
.,.,TRBV4-1,TRBJ1-4,CASSLTPGVINEKLFF,TGCGCCAGCAGCCTCACCCCGGGGGTTATCAATGAAAAACTGTTTTTT
TRBD1,few,TRBV28,TRBJ1-2,CASSNPGQAVYGYTF,TGTGCCAGCAGTAATCCGGGACAGGCAGTCTATGGCTACACCTTC
.,.,TRBV21-1,TRBJ2-7,CASYSGRYEQYF,TGTGCCAGCTATAGCGGGAGATACGAGCAGTACTTC
.,.,TRBV19,TRBJ2-1,CASSILSGNEQFF,TGTGCCAGTAGTATTTTATCAGGGAATGAGCAGTTCTTC
.,.,TRBV5-5,TRBJ1-5,CASSFAGIANQPQHF,TGTGCCAGCAGCTTCGCGGGGATCGCGAATCAGCCCCAGCATTTT
.,.,TRBV5-1,TRBJ2-2,CASSLGLASTGGGELFF,TGCGCCAGCAGCTTGGGCCTAGCGTCAACTGGGGGCGGGGAGCTGTTTTTT
.,.,TRBV6-6,TRBJ2-3,CASRGRPSTDTQYF,TGTGCCAGCAGGGGCAGACCTAGCACAGATACGCAGTATTTT
TRBD1,.,TRBV30,TRBJ2-2,CAWVQGINTGELFF,TGTGCCTGGGTACAGGGGATTAACACCGGGGAGCTGTTTTTT
.,.,TRBV19,TRBJ1-1,CASSNSNTEAFF,TGTGCCAGTAGTAACAGTAACACTGAAGCTTTCTTT
TRBD1,.,TRBV27,TRBJ2-5,CASSSGQGRKETQYF,TGTGCCAGCAGTTCTGGACAGGGGAGAAAAGAGACCCAGTACTTC
TRBD1,few,TRBV24-1,TRBJ1-1,CATSEGQGADTEAFF,TGTGCCACCAGTGAGGGACAGGGGGCCGATACTGAAGCTTTCTTT